Sequencing of this T cell receptor (beta chain) was carried out in a study of control samples from healthy donors and cancer patients. Profiling relied on immunoSEQ multiplex PCR, and the TCRdb table lists in-frame clones only, not all of them. The sample lists about 120,000 clones, over 85% occurring once. This CDR3 spans 16 amino acids. Germline V gene sequence: CDR1 LGHDT, CDR2 YNNKEL (reference sequence). The V end lost 0 bases, the J end lost 0 bases, and 11 bases lay between the germline ends. The sample holds one count of this clone. V gene TRBV3-1 (or the pseudogene TRBV3-2) combines with J gene TRBJ1-2; TRBD1 is a possible D gene (5 bases). The sample consisted of blood. The TCR originated in a man younger than 40 in good health. The CDR3 DNA sequence: TGTGCCAGCAGCCAAGATCTGGGGGGAGCTAACTATGGCTACACCTTC. Residues: CASSQDLGGANYGYTF.